Listed below are T cell receptor beta chains from one sample, sequenced in a study of neurological immune-mediated disorders. Each CDR3 protein gets one entry after TCRdb re-called the 5' RACE reads with MiXCR. The data contain 55,000 to 75,000 distinct CDR3 sequences, approximately 13% of them singletons. Sequenced input: PBMCs. The source of these receptors is a female donor with HTLV-1-associated myelopathy (HAM/TSP). CDR3s include the opening cysteine and the closing phenylalanine or tryptophan. A D gene is named only where the DNA matches it firmly. A row's size may be missing; if present it is once, few, many or a size class.

. | many | TRBJ2-1 | TRBV6-1 | TGTGCCAGCACCGGGACACTCTCCTACAATGAGCAGTTCTTC | CASTGTLSYNEQFF
TRBD2 | . | TRBJ2-1 | TRBV5-6 | TGTGCCAGCAGCTTGCTGGGCCCCGGGACTAGCGGGGGGATTAGCTCCTACAATGAGCAGTTCTTC | CASSLLGPGTSGGISSYNEQFF
. | many | TRBJ1-1 | TRBV10-3 | TGTGCCATCAGTCGGGCAGGGTCAACTGACACTGAAGCTTTCTTT | CAISRAGSTDTEAFF
. | many | TRBJ2-5 | TRBV10-3 | TGTGCCATCAGTGCTTCGGGAATTGGGGAGACCCAGTACTTC | CAISASGIGETQYF
TRBD1 | many | TRBJ2-6 | TRBV4-3 | TGCGCCAGCAGCCAAGAGTGGGCAGGGGGCTCTGGGGCCAACGTCCTGACTTTC | CASSQEWAGGSGANVLTF
. | many | TRBJ2-3 | TRBV29-1 | TGCAGCGTTGGATGGCAGCCCACAGATACGCAGTATTTT | CSVGWQPTDTQYF
. | . | TRBJ1-1 | TRBV11-2 | TGTGCCTGCAGCGACCCGATTACTGAAGCTTTCTTT | CACSDPITEAFF
. | many | TRBJ2-7 | TRBV5-1 | TGCGCCAGCAGCCCGGGGGGCGCCTACGAGCAGTACTTC | CASSPGGAYEQYF
TRBD2 | few | TRBJ2-4 | TRBV7-9 | TGTGCCAGCAGCTTAGTGGTTAGCGGGTCTACCAAAAACATTCAGTACTTC | CASSLVVSGSTKNIQYF
TRBD1 | many | TRBJ1-2 | TRBV5-6 | TGTGCCAGCAGCCGGGACAGGGGGAACGATGGCTACACCTTC | CASSRDRGNDGYTF
. | many | TRBJ2-7 | TRBV28 | TGTGCCAGCAGTTTTATGGACAGCCCGTTCGAGCAGTACTTC | CASSFMDSPFEQYF